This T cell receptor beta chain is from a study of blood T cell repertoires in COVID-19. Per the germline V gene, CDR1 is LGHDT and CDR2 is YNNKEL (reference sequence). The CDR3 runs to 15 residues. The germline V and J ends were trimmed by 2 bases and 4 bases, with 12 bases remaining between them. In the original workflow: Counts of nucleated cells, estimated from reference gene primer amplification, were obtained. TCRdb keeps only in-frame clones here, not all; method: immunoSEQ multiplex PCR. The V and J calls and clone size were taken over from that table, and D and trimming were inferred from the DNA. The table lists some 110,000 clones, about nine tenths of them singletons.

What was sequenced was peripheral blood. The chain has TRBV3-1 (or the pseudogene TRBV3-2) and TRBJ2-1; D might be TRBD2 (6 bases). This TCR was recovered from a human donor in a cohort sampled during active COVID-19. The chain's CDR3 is CASSQSLASYNEQFF. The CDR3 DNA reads TGTGCCAGCAGCCAAAGCCTAGCGAGTTACAATGAGCAGTTCTTC.